This TCR beta chain is drawn from a study of control samples from healthy donors and cancer patients. Using immunoSEQ multiplex PCR, the repertoire was profiled, and TCRdb retains in-frame clones only, with some absent. The sample lists about 100,000 clones, less than 90% occurring once. The source of this sequence is a woman aged 45-59 years in good health. The sequencing input was blood.

In DNA form, the CDR3 reads TGTGCCAGCAGCTTAGTTTTGGGGAACACTGAAGCTTTCTTT. This translates into CASSLVLGNTEAFF. V gene TRBV7-2 combines with J gene TRBJ1-1; D not resolved. The germline gives CDR1 SGHTA, CDR2 FQGNSA. The CDR3 extends over 14 amino acids. With 1 base removed from V and 1 base from J, the gap between germline ends came to 7 bases.